The 30 T cell receptor beta chains given below trace back to one sample, sequenced in a study of Graves' ophthalmopathy and Graves' hyperthyroidism. Amplification targeted the TCR beta CDR3 regions, with RNA transcripts as the source material. First-round RT-PCR with HTBI primers preceded a second-round multiplex PCR. TCRdb redid the calling of the multiplex PCR reads with MiXCR, one entry per CDR3 protein. The sample records about 380,000 distinct CDR3 sequences, approximately 15% being singletons. The material sequenced was peripheral blood. Receptors were obtained from a woman under 30 with stable Graves' hyperthyroidism.

This clonotype was seen ten or more times. The V and J genes are TRBV6-1 and TRBJ1-5; the D gene is possibly TRBD1 (5 bases). The CDR3 is made up of 16 amino acids. The germline V and J ends were trimmed by 2 bases and 1 base, with 12 bases remaining between them. CDR1 is MNHNS, CDR2 SASEGT, per germline. The CDR3 loop is CASSELGAVSNQPQHF. CDR3 nucleotides: TGTGCCAGCAGTGAACTCGGGGCGGTAAGCAATCAGCCCCAGCATTTT.

This chain connects TRBV12-3 or TRBV12-4 to TRBJ1-2; 8 nucleotides align to TRBD1. The junction had 4 bases not matched to a gene; V was cut back by 3 bases and J by 4 bases. The CDR3 spans 14 residues. This CDR3 is CASSFRGLGYGYTF. In DNA, the CDR3 is TGTGCCAGCAGTTTCAGGGGGCTTGGCTATGGCTACACCTTC.

The chain is built from TRBV20-1 and TRBJ2-7; a possible D gene is TRBD2 (6 bases). The CDR3 extends over 12 amino acids. Deletions cut 5 bases from V and 3 bases from J, with 11 bases between. CDR1 and CDR2 (germline): DFQATT, SNEGSKA (reference sequence). CDR3 loop: CSAGRTGYEQYF. CDR3 bases: TGCAGTGCTGGGAGGACGGGCTACGAGCAGTACTTC.

At least ten counts were recorded for this clonotype. This chain links TRBV2 with TRBJ2-2; 14 bases agree with TRBD2. This CDR3 contains 15 residues. V lost 6 bases and J lost 5; bases outside the gene matches: 2. Germline V gene data show CDR1 as SNHLY and CDR2 as FYNNEI. CDR3 in amino acids: CASRGTSGGTGELFF. The CDR3 nucleotides are TGTGCCAGCAGGGGGACTAGCGGGGGAACCGGGGAGCTGTTTTTT.

In its sample, this clonotype was seen many times. The genes are TRBV12-3 or TRBV12-4 and TRBJ2-7; 7 bases match TRBD2. After removal of 5 bases from V and 0 bases from J, the junction contained 7 bases not matched to a gene. This CDR3 has 15 residues. The DNA for the CDR3 is TGTGCCAGCAGTCCTGGGGGGGATCTCTCCTACGAGCAGTACTTC. This encodes CASSPGGDLSYEQYF.

Many counts were recorded for this clonotype. The V call is TRBV29-1, the J call TRBJ2-5, with D unresolved. CDR1 is SQVTM, CDR2 ANQGSEA, per germline. V gave up 6 bases and J gave up 8 bases, with 13 bases separating them. CDR3 length equals 11 residues. The CDR3 nucleotides are TGCAGCGTGACACTGGGCGACACCCAGTACTTC. This encodes CSVTLGDTQYF.

As concerns this clonotype: A much bigger clone sits one base away, suggesting this may be a read error. The V call is TRBV6-5, the J call TRBJ1-1, with TRBD1 identical over 9 bases. Germline CDR1 is MNHEY and CDR2 is SVGAGI. The CDR3 sequence is 14 residues long. The DNA of the CDR3 is TGTGCCAGCAGTTCACAGGGGGCTCGGACTGAACCTTTCTTT. It codes for CASSSQGARTEPFF.

This CDR3 reads CASSNTRTYEQYF. As DNA, the CDR3 is TGTGCCAGCAGCAACACACGGACCTACGAGCAGTACTTC. The V call is TRBV7-6, the J call TRBJ2-7, with unresolved D. Trimming took off 5 bases at V and 2 bases at J, with 10 bases between the two ends. This CDR3 has 13 residues. Looked up from germline, CDR1 is SGHVS and CDR2 is FNYEAQ.

This clonotype was counted at least ten times. This clone may be a read error of a much larger clone one base away. The rearrangement links TRBV6-1 to TRBJ1-5; D gene ambiguous. CDR3 length: 15 residues. In germline, CDR1 is MNHNS, CDR2 SASEGT. CDR3 sequence reads: CASSVLKRGNRPQHF. CDR3 DNA sequence: TGTGCCAGCAGTGTCCTAAAGCGTGGCAATCGGCCCCAGCATTTT.

Ten or more counts support this clonotype. The chain carries TRBV19 and TRBJ1-5; perhaps TRBD1 as D (6 bases). Germline V gene data show CDR1 as LNHDA and CDR2 as SQIVND (reference sequence). CDR3 length: 15 amino acids. The V and J ends lost 7 bases and 5 bases respectively, with 18 bases between them. This chain's CDR3 is CASMVGGGTDQPQHF. CDR3 nucleotides: TGTGCCAGTATGGTCGGGGGGGGCACGGATCAGCCCCAGCATTTT.

Ten or more counts support this clonotype. J is TRBJ1-4 and V is TRBV6-1; a weak D match, TRBD1 (6 bases). This CDR3 region has 14 residues. The V gene lost 5 bases and the J gene lost 5 bases, with 12 bases spanning the gap. Germline lookup yields CDR1 MNHNS and CDR2 SASEGT. The CDR3 DNA sequence: TGTGCCAGCAGTAGCCGGGACATAAATGAAAAACTGTTTTTT. It is translated as CASSSRDINEKLFF.

This clonotype was seen repeatedly, ten times or more. The chain joins TRBV6-1 to TRBJ1-2; a weak D match, TRBD1 (5 bases). CDR3 size: 13 residues. Germline V CDR1 and CDR2: MNHNS, SASEGT. The germline V and J ends were trimmed by 7 bases and 4 bases, with 13 bases remaining between them. DNA for the CDR3: TGTGCCAGCATGCTTTCTGGGACCTATGGCTACACCTTC. Its protein product is CASMLSGTYGYTF.

This clonotype was counted ten times or more. The chain joins TRBV27 to TRBJ1-2, with a possible D match to TRBD1 (6 bases). Germline V gene sequence: CDR1 MNHEY, CDR2 SMNVEV (reference sequence). Trimming shortened V by 6 bases and J by 2 bases, and 10 bases separated the two germline ends. This CDR3 spans 13 amino acids. CDR3 in amino acids: CASRQGHNYGYTF. CDR3 coding DNA: TGTGCCAGCAGGCAGGGACACAACTATGGCTACACCTTC.

Ten or more counts support this clonotype. The J gene is TRBJ2-2, the V gene TRBV5-1, with TRBD2 matching over 13 bases. Germline V CDR1 and CDR2: SGHRS, YFSETQ. V was clipped by 5 bases and J by 5 bases; unmatched bases: 6. CDR3 length: 16 residues. CDR3 protein: CASRRTSGGGTGELFF. CDR3 sequence (DNA): TGCGCCAGCAGGCGGACTAGCGGGGGAGGAACCGGGGAGCTGTTTTTT.

This clonotype was recorded a few times. The rearrangement links TRBV2 to TRBJ1-2; 10 bases line up with TRBD1. V shed 9 bases, J shed 2 bases, and the junction held 6 bases outside the gene matches. Germline V CDR1 and CDR2: SNHLY, FYNNEI. The CDR3 spans 14 residues. Written as DNA, the CDR3 is TGTGCCAGTTTATCGGACAGGGGGAACTATGGCTACACCTTC. Translating it yields CASLSDRGNYGYTF.

The chain couples TRBV10-1 to TRBJ1-6; no clear D gene. Germline loops: CDR1 WNHNN, CDR2 SYGVQD (reference sequence). Trimming shortened V by 7 bases and J by 7 bases, and 11 bases separated the two germline ends. The CDR3 sequence is 13 residues long. The CDR3 region is CASTLGLNSPLHF. DNA for the CDR3: TGCGCCAGCACTCTCGGATTAAATTCACCCCTCCACTTT.

The CDR3 sequence: CSVVDREVGYTF. For the CDR3, the DNA is TGCAGCGTCGTGGACAGGGAGGTTGGCTACACCTTC. The V call is TRBV29-1, the J call TRBJ1-2; 8 positions match TRBD1. The J segment lost 7 bases and the V segment lost 6 bases, leaving 7 bases of the junction unmatched. The CDR3 contains 12 residues. Germline V lookup: CDR1 SQVTM, CDR2 ANQGSEA.

This clonotype was recorded at least ten times. The chain couples TRBV6-1 to TRBJ2-5; D perhaps matches TRBD2 (5 bases). Germline V CDR1 and CDR2: MNHNS, SASEGT. V was cut by 6 bases and J by 5 bases, with 16 bases left in between. The length of the CDR3 is 14 residues. CDR3 nucleotide sequence: TGTGCCAGCAGGAACACTAGGGAGAGGGAGACCCAGTACTTC. The encoded protein is CASRNTRERETQYF.

This clonotype was observed a handful of times. A read error may explain this, as a much larger clone is one base away. The rearrangement links TRBV6-5 to TRBJ2-4; D remains unclear. Germline CDR1 reads MNHEY; CDR2 reads SVGAGI. The CDR3 has 15 residues. DNA for the CDR3: TGTGCCAGCAGTTACACCCACGTAGCCAAAAACATTCAGTGCTTC. It translates to CASSYTHVAKNIQCF.

A few counts support this clonotype. The chain employs TRBV5-1 and TRBJ2-2; D is uncertain. Between the trimmed V and J ends, which lost 0 bases and 3 bases, there was a span of 9 bases. CDR3 length: 15 amino acids. CDR1 is SGHRS and CDR2 is YFSETQ in the germline V gene. CDR3 in amino acids: CASSLAGLDTGELFF. As DNA, the CDR3 is TGCGCCAGCAGCTTGGCGGGTCTGGACACCGGGGAGCTGTTTTTT.

This clonotype was counted a few times. The J gene is TRBJ2-7, the V gene TRBV5-1; possibly TRBD2 for D (6 bases). The length of the CDR3 is 14 residues. V was pared by 3 bases and J by 1 base, with 11 bases between. Germline V CDR1 and CDR2: SGHRS, YFSETQ. CDR3 sequence: CASSSAGGSYEQYF. CDR3 in DNA: TGCGCCAGCAGCTCAGCGGGCGGGTCCTACGAGCAGTACTTC. Based on the CDR3 plus reference TRBV5-1 and TRBJ2-7, the full variable domain is KAGVTQTPRYLIKTRGQQVTLSCSPISGHRSVSWYQQTPGQGLQFLFEYFSETQRNKGNFPGRFSGRQFSNSRSEMNVSTLELGDSALYLCASSSAGGSYEQYFGPGTRLTVT.

This clonotype has more than one count but fewer than ten. The chain uses TRBV9 and TRBJ2-2, with 11 bases identical to TRBD2. Trimming removed 2 bases from V and 3 bases from J; junction bases left unmatched: 0. The CDR3 runs 15 residues. Germline V gene data show CDR1 as SGDLS and CDR2 as YYNGEE. The CDR3 coding sequence is TGTGCCAGCAGCGTTAGCGGGGGGGACACCGGGGAGCTGTTTTTT. Translating it yields CASSVSGGDTGELFF.

This clonotype was counted ten times or more. Written as DNA, the CDR3 is TGTGCCAGCAGACGGACAGGCGGACTAGAGACCCAGTACTTC. Protein sequence: CASRRTGGLETQYF. V usage is TRBV6-5 and J usage is TRBJ2-5; 7 bases match TRBD1. J was trimmed by 4 bases and V by 6 bases; bases with no gene match: 8. CDR1 is MNHEY and CDR2 is SVGAGI in the germline V gene. The CDR3 consists of 14 residues.

This clonotype showed up many times. The V and J genes are TRBV15 and TRBJ1-1, with 7 bases lining up with TRBD1. The germline CDR1 and CDR2 sequences are LNHNV and YYDKDF (reference sequence). Trimming cost V 3 bases and J 4 bases; bases outside gene matches: 8. This CDR3 spans 15 amino acids. Here the CDR3 reads CATSSWTGGSTEAFF. In nucleotides, the CDR3 is TGTGCCACCAGCAGTTGGACAGGCGGGAGCACTGAAGCTTTCTTT.

The chain links TRBV27 to TRBJ1-2; D unclear. V lost 6 bases and J 10 bases, leaving 9 bases between the germline ends. CDR3 length: 10 amino acids. Per germline, CDR1 MNHEY and CDR2 SMNVEV (reference sequence). The CDR3 nucleotides are TGTGCCAGCAGGGGCCTAGACTACACCTTC. Translation: CASRGLDYTF.

There are many counts of this clonotype. The V gene is TRBV7-2, the J gene TRBJ2-7; 8 nucleotides agree with TRBD2. This CDR3 has 16 residues. V trimming: 2 bases; J trimming: 0 bases; junction bases outside the gene matches: 6. CDR1 and CDR2 (germline): SGHTA, FQGNSA. The CDR3 is CASSLMLAGLSYEQYF. The CDR3 DNA reads TGTGCCAGCAGCTTAATGCTAGCGGGCCTCTCCTACGAGCAGTACTTC.

The chain joins TRBV20-1 to TRBJ1-1; D may be TRBD1 (6 bases). CDR1 is DFQATT and CDR2 is SNEGSKA in the germline V gene (reference sequence). The CDR3 sequence is 17 residues long. V was pared by 4 bases and J by 3 bases, with 24 bases between. The CDR3 bases are TGCAGTGCTATTTTGCGTTTTAGGGGGAGGGGGTACACTGAAGCTTTCTTT. Protein: CSAILRFRGRGYTEAFF.

The chain carries TRBV15 and TRBJ1-1; maybe TRBD1 (6 bases). The CDR3 loop spans 14 amino acids. V was trimmed by 5 bases and J by 7 bases, leaving 17 bases between them. The germline V gene has CDR1 LNHNV and CDR2 YYDKDF (reference sequence). The CDR3 loop is CATSRDTHYCEAFF. CDR3 DNA: TGTGCCACCAGCCGGGACACCCACTATTGTGAAGCTTTCTTT.

This clonotype was counted many times. CDR3 bases: TGTGCCAGCAGTGAAGGACAGCTTTCTGGAAACACCATATATTTT. It specifies CASSEGQLSGNTIYF. The chain is built from TRBV2 and TRBJ1-3; tentative D call: TRBD1 (5 bases). Per germline, CDR1 SNHLY and CDR2 FYNNEI. Deletions cut 1 base from V and 1 base from J, with 8 bases between. This CDR3 contains 15 residues.

The V call is TRBV7-6, the J call TRBJ2-7, with 9 positions matching TRBD1. Per the germline V gene, CDR1 is SGHVS and CDR2 is FNYEAQ. Trimming cost V 3 bases and J 3 bases; bases outside gene matches: 3. This CDR3 is built from 14 residues. CDR3 nucleotide sequence: TGTGCCAGCAGCTTTGGGGACAGGGTCTACGAGCAGTACTTC. Translating gives CASSFGDRVYEQYF.